This TCR beta chain came from a study of blood T cell repertoires in COVID-19. Study-level information: Collection of acute and convalescent COVID-19 samples took place in the United States, Italy and Spain. The cDNA or gDNA used as material had been derived from T cells, B-cell-depleted T cells, or PBMCs.

The germline CDR1 and CDR2 sequences are SGDLS and YYNGEE. Trimming cost V 2 bases and J 5 bases, with 13 bases left between them. CDR3 length: 14 residues. Authors' processing steps: How many nucleated cells were present was estimated from reference gene primer amplification. Data came from immunoSEQ multiplex PCR; TCRdb stores just in-frame clones and leaves some out. The D gene and trimming were derived from the DNA, and the V and J assignments and clone size from that table. The data hold more than 250,000 clones, with roughly 87% observed a single time. The chain joins TRBV9 to TRBJ2-5, with D perhaps TRBD2 (5 bases). This receptor was obtained from a man between 45 and 60 years old with active or convalescent COVID-19. Material: peripheral blood. The CDR3 sequence: CASSVASSWETQYF. The CDR3 DNA follows: TGTGCCAGCAGCGTCGCGTCTAGCTGGGAGACCCAGTACTTC.